This is a list of T cell receptor beta chains from one sample in a study of human T cells and chemical hapten exposure. TCRdb passed the RACE reads through MiXCR, listing each CDR3 protein once. The sample records approximately 370,000 distinct CDR3 sequences, 4.5% to 7% being singletons. Specimen: whole blood, collected in connection with sensitization to the hapten diphenylcyclopropenone (DPC). The receptors were sampled from a woman aged 18-35 years with alopecia areata. Some clones in this sample may be carry-over from other donors' samples. Each CDR3 is given with its conserved first and last residue. A D gene is named only where the DNA matches it firmly. Clone size is given for some rows only: seen once, a few or many times, or a class if the clone is expanded.

>TRBV7-2|NA|TRBJ2-5|many
CASSQRETQYF
TGTGCCAGCAGCCAGAGAGAGACCCAGTACTTC
>TRBV2|TRBD1|TRBJ1-2|few
CARRTGENYGYTF
TGTGCCAGAAGGACAGGGGAAAACTATGGCTACACCTTC
>TRBV9|TRBD1|TRBJ2-5|few
CASSPGGQATGETQYF
TGTGCCAGCAGCCCCGGTGGGCAGGCGACAGGGGAGACCCAGTACTTC
>TRBV28|TRBD2|TRBJ2-3|many
CASSSLAGGRLGVSTDTQYF
TGTGCCAGCAGTTCCCTAGCGGGGGGCCGTCTCGGAGTTAGCACAGATACGCAGTATTTT
>TRBV28|NA|TRBJ2-1|many
CASLSWANEQFF
TGTGCCAGCCTATCGTGGGCGAATGAGCAGTTCTTC
>TRBV29-1|NA|TRBJ1-1|few
CSVKEAGSGTEAFF
TGCAGCGTTAAGGAGGCGGGGTCGGGCACTGAAGCTTTCTTT
>TRBV6-5|NA|TRBJ1-1|many
CASSRDTVTEAFF
TGTGCCAGCAGCCGAGATACGGTAACTGAAGCTTTCTTT
>TRBV5-1|NA|TRBJ1-6|NA
CASSLDQMNSPLHF
TGCGCCAGCAGCTTGGACCAGATGAATTCACCCCTCCACTTT
>TRBV29-1|NA|TRBJ1-1|many
CSVEKGLRMNTEAFF
TGCAGCGTTGAAAAAGGGTTGCGGATGAACACTGAAGCTTTCTTT
>TRBV6-2/TRBV6-3|TRBD1|TRBJ1-5|many
CASSHPSSGQGGMGFGQPQHF
TGTGCCAGCAGTCATCCGAGCTCAGGACAGGGCGGGATGGGGTTTGGACAGCCCCAGCATTTT
>TRBV5-4|NA|TRBJ1-6|many
CASSFKQGNSPLHF
TGTGCCAGCAGCTTTAAACAGGGAAATTCACCCCTCCACTTT
>TRBV18|NA|TRBJ1-5|few
CASSPQQGDQPQHF
TGTGCCAGCTCACCCCAACAGGGTGATCAGCCCCAGCATTTT
>TRBV6-1|TRBD1|TRBJ1-1|many
CASSVGQGALAEAFF
TGTGCCAGCAGTGTCGGACAGGGGGCGTTGGCTGAAGCTTTCTTT
>TRBV12-3/TRBV12-4|NA|TRBJ1-5|NA
CASSPGGGSWSNQPQHF
TGTGCCAGCAGCCCTGGGGGGGGATCCTGGAGCAATCAGCCCCAGCATTTT
>TRBV9|NA|TRBJ2-3|NA
CASSAYFASGDTDTQYF
TGTGCCAGCAGTGCCTATTTCGCTTCAGGGGACACAGATACGCAGTATTTT
>TRBV28|TRBD2|TRBJ2-4|NA
CASGIAIGGAANIQYF
TGTGCCAGCGGCATTGCTATCGGGGGGGCCGCAAACATTCAGTACTTC
>TRBV18|NA|TRBJ1-2|many
CASSPRARGSPNYGYTF
TGTGCCAGCTCACCACGGGCAAGGGGGTCCCCTAACTATGGCTACACCTTC
>TRBV2|NA|TRBJ1-4|NA
CASSPLGLEGDGKLFF
TGTGCCAGCAGCCCTCTCGGTTTGGAGGGAGATGGGAAACTGTTTTTT
>TRBV4-1|TRBD1|TRBJ2-7|many
CASSQASGRGREQYF
TGCGCCAGCAGCCAAGCTTCAGGCAGGGGGCGAGAGCAGTACTTC
>TRBV25-1|NA|TRBJ2-1|few
CASSKEAQDPERFF
TGTGCCAGCAGTAAAGAAGCACAGGATCCCGAGCGGTTCTTC
>TRBV7-2|NA|TRBJ2-7|many
CASSSRDSGSYEQYF
TGTGCCAGCAGCTCGCGGGACTCCGGCTCCTACGAGCAGTACTTC
>TRBV2|NA|TRBJ2-5|few
CASSEEGRGLETQYF
TGTGCCAGCAGTGAGGAGGGCCGAGGGTTGGAGACCCAGTACTTC
>TRBV28|NA|TRBJ1-1|NA
CASSIKGLMNTEAFF
TGTGCCAGCAGTATTAAGGGCCTCATGAACACTGAAGCTTTCTTT
>TRBV6-2/TRBV6-3|TRBD1|TRBJ2-7|few
CASSYSKDREHF
TGTGCCAGCAGTTACTCGAAGGACAGGGAGCACTTC
>TRBV6-5|NA|TRBJ1-6|few
CASSYSLRGLDPAPLHF
TGTGCCAGCAGTTACTCATTAAGGGGCCTTGACCCGGCACCCCTCCACTTT
>TRBV7-2|TRBD2|TRBJ2-5|few
CASSLAFFGPQLAGPSRETQYF
TGTGCCAGCAGCTTAGCATTCTTCGGTCCTCAACTAGCGGGGCCTTCCCGGGAGACCCAGTACTTC
>TRBV20-1|NA|TRBJ1-6|few
CSARISASPLHF
TGCAGTGCTAGAATCTCGGCGTCACCCCTCCACTTT
>TRBV9|NA|TRBJ1-2|NA
CASSVQDHYGYTF
TGTGCCAGCAGCGTTCAGGATCACTATGGCTACACCTTC
>TRBV2|TRBD2|TRBJ2-7|many
CASSDSGGANEQYF
TGTGCCAGCAGTGATAGCGGGGGGGCCAACGAGCAGTACTTC
>TRBV12-3/TRBV12-4|NA|TRBJ1-2|few
CASSLMGLEGYTF
TGTGCCAGCAGTTTAATGGGTCTGGAGGGCTACACCTTC
>TRBV29-1|TRBD2|TRBJ2-5|many
CSVAGLAGEVGETQYF
TGCAGCGTTGCGGGACTAGCGGGGGAAGTCGGCGAGACCCAGTACTTC
>TRBV15|NA|TRBJ1-1|few
CATSRDIGVEYGTEAFF
TGTGCCACCAGCAGAGATATCGGGGTTGAATATGGGACTGAAGCTTTCTTT
>TRBV14|NA|TRBJ1-6|many
CASSQGPFSSYNSPLHF
TGTGCCAGCAGCCAAGGTCCCTTCAGCTCCTATAATTCACCCCTCCACTTT
>TRBV7-9|NA|TRBJ1-6|many
CASSLFERRNSPLHF
TGTGCCAGCAGCTTATTTGAGAGACGGAATTCACCCCTCCACTTT
>TRBV4-2|NA|TRBJ2-2|many
CASSRQTSTGELFF
TGTGCCAGCAGCCGCCAAACTAGCACCGGGGAGCTGTTTTTT
>TRBV12-3/TRBV12-4|TRBD1|TRBJ1-5|few
CASTQGVSVGQPQHF
TGTGCCAGCACCCAGGGGGTGAGCGTAGGTCAGCCCCAGCATTTT
>TRBV6-2/TRBV6-3|NA|TRBJ2-6|many
CASRDPGANVLTF
TGTGCCAGCCGCGATCCTGGGGCCAACGTCCTGACTTTC
>TRBV20-1|NA|TRBJ1-3|once
CSASPGAGNTIYF
TGCAGTGCTAGTCCAGGGGCCGGAAACACCATATATTTT
>TRBV5-1|NA|TRBJ1-1|NA
CASSLTGQLLRNTEAFF
TGCGCCAGCAGCTTGACCGGACAGTTACTACGGAACACTGAAGCTTTCTTT